Presented here are 32 T cell receptor beta chains from one specimen sequenced in a study of blood T cell repertoires in COVID-19. Measured with immunoSEQ multiplex PCR; TCRdb has only the in-frame clones, and not every one. The repertoire holds 200,000 to 250,000 clones, with more than 70% as singletons. The specimen sequenced was peripheral blood. These receptors were collected from a human donor in a cohort sampled during active COVID-19.

V gene TRBV5-1 combines with J gene TRBJ2-3; a weak D match, TRBD2 (5 bases). Germline CDR1 reads SGHRS; CDR2 reads YFSETQ. The V end lost 0 bases, the J end lost 0 bases, and 14 bases lay between the germline ends. The CDR3 runs 17 residues. CDR3 protein: CASSLAREGSSTDTQYF. The DNA for the CDR3 is TGCGCCAGCAGCTTGGCCCGGGAAGGTTCTAGCACAGATACGCAGTATTTT.

This rearrangement joins TRBV5-1 to TRBJ2-3; D might be TRBD1 (6 bases). CDR3 size: 21 residues. Trimming stripped 4 bases from V and 6 bases from J, with 36 bases between. Germline CDR1 and CDR2: SGHRS and YFSETQ. CDR3 in amino acids: CASSPEETGAEGLRGEDTQYF. The CDR3 DNA reads TGCGCCAGCAGCCCGGAGGAGACAGGCGCAGAGGGCCTAAGGGGAGAGGATACGCAGTATTTT.

Turning to this clone: An end of the junction does not agree with germline; a read error may underlie this. The chain has TRBV7-7 and TRBJ2-2; no firm D call. The CDR3 sequence is 14 residues long. CDR1 SSHAT and CDR2 FNYEAQ come from the germline V gene (reference sequence). The DNA for the CDR3 is TGTGCTAGCAGCTTATCGGGGAACACCGGGGAGCTGTTTTTT. Translation gives CASSLSGNTGELFF.

This rearrangement joins TRBV19 to TRBJ2-5, with 8 nucleotides matching TRBD1. This CDR3 contains 17 residues. CDR1 is LNHDA and CDR2 is SQIVND in the germline V gene (reference sequence). V lost 6 bases to trimming and J lost 1 base; unmatched junction nucleotides: 13. The DNA for the CDR3 is TGTGCCAGTAGCTGGACAGGGCTGGTAGGAGGCCAAGAGACCCAGTACTTC. Its translation: CASSWTGLVGGQETQYF.

In its sample, this clone was seen once. The chain combines TRBV7-2 with TRBJ2-5; weak D call: TRBD2 (5 bases). CDR3 length equals 14 residues. CDR1 and CDR2 (germline): SGHTA, FQGNSA. The V end lost 1 base, the J end lost 5 bases, and 11 bases lay between the germline ends. The CDR3 DNA follows: TGTGCCAGCAGCTTAGGGGGAGAGAGTGAGACCCAGTACTTC. Translating it yields CASSLGGESETQYF.

This chain joins TRBV28 and TRBJ2-3, with D possibly matching TRBD1 (5 bases). There are 14 residues in the CDR3. Trimming shortened V by 2 bases and J by 3 bases, and 9 bases separated the two germline ends. Germline-derived CDR1 and CDR2 are MDHEN and SYDVKM. The CDR3 DNA reads TGTGCCAGCAGTTTAGGGCAGGGAACAGATACGCAGTATTTT. It yields the protein CASSLGQGTDTQYF.

V usage is TRBV7-9 and J usage is TRBJ2-7; 10 nucleotides agree with TRBD2. CDR1 is SEHNR, CDR2 FQNEAQ, per germline (reference sequence). V lost 9 bases and J lost 4; bases outside the gene matches: 6. This CDR3 contains 13 residues. The CDR3 nucleotides are TGTGCCAGTGCCCTAGCGGGAGCTTACGAGCAGTACTTC. Its translation: CASALAGAYEQYF.

V gene TRBV6-2 or TRBV6-3 combines with J gene TRBJ1-1; 12 nucleotides align to TRBD1. V shed 6 bases and J 1 base; nucleotides not matched to a gene: 12. The CDR3 contains 18 residues. From germline, CDR1 is MNHEY and CDR2 SVGEGT. CDR3 nucleotide sequence: TGTGCCAGCAGCTGGAAAAGGGACAGGGGGCCGGGGAACACTGAAGCTTTCTTT. As protein: CASSWKRDRGPGNTEAFF.

This chain joins TRBV5-1 and TRBJ2-7; D may be TRBD1 (5 bases). V gave up 0 bases and J gave up 3 bases, with 10 bases separating them. Germline CDR1 and CDR2: SGHRS and YFSETQ. The CDR3 consists of 14 residues. CDR3 bases: TGCGCCAGCAGCTTGGCCGGACACTACTACGAGCAGTACTTC. Protein sequence: CASSLAGHYYEQYF.

This clone was detected a few times. The chain carries TRBV6-5 and TRBJ1-2; D is perhaps TRBD1 (6 bases). This CDR3 comprises 15 residues. Trimming cost V 0 bases and J 5 bases, with 13 bases left between them. Per germline, CDR1 MNHEY and CDR2 SVGAGI. The CDR3 region has the DNA TGTGCCAGCAGTTACTCGGGCAGGGGCTTGTATGGCTACACCTTC. It encodes CASSYSGRGLYGYTF.

The chain joins TRBV7-9 to TRBJ2-5, with 9 bases aligning to TRBD1. V lost 5 bases to trimming and J lost 4 bases; unmatched junction nucleotides: 8. The CDR3 extends over 15 amino acids. Germline assignment: CDR1 SEHNR and CDR2 FQNEAQ (reference sequence). In DNA form, the CDR3 reads TGTGCCAGCAGCCCGACAGGGGGATCGGGAGAGACCCAGTACTTC. This translates into CASSPTGGSGETQYF.

The chain is built from TRBV11-3 and TRBJ1-1, with a weak D call TRBD1 (5 bases). CDR3 length: 18 residues. V was clipped by 2 bases and J by 0 bases, with 19 bases between them. Germline V CDR1 and CDR2: SGHNT, YENEEA. The CDR3 loop reads CASSLSPRTPQLNTEAFF. The DNA of the CDR3 is TGTGCCAGCAGCTTAAGCCCGAGGACACCTCAATTGAACACTGAAGCTTTCTTT.

The CDR3 reads CASSQTGGPSYEQYF. The CDR3 DNA follows: TGTGCCAGCTCACAAACCGGGGGGCCGTCCTACGAGCAGTACTTC. This sequence joins TRBV18 and TRBJ2-7, with D maybe TRBD2 (7 bases). The germline CDR1 and CDR2 sequences are KGHSH and LQKENI. The CDR3 consists of 15 residues. The germline V and J ends were trimmed by 4 bases and 1 base, with 14 bases remaining between them.

The rearrangement uses TRBV14 and TRBJ1-2; D call uncertain. V was shortened by 4 bases and J by 8 bases, with 17 bases between the two germline ends. The V gene's germline CDR1 is SGHDN and CDR2 FVKESK. CDR3 length: 14 residues. DNA of the CDR3: TGTGCCAGCAGCCCGGAATTGGGTCCGGGAGGCTACACCTTC. Translated: CASSPELGPGGYTF. The full variable domain, its missing parts supplied by reference TRBV14 and TRBJ1-2, is EAGVTQFPSHSVIEKGQTVTLRCDPISGHDNLYWYRRVMGKEIKFLLHFVKESKQDESGMPNNRFLAERTGGTYSTLKVQPAELEDSGVYFCASSPELGPGGYTFGSGTRLTVV.

As regards this clone: Other DNA sequences within the sample encode an identical CDR3. The V gene is TRBV27, the J gene TRBJ2-7; TRBD1 aligns across 9 bases. The germline CDR1 and CDR2 sequences are MNHEY and SMNVEV (reference sequence). The length of the CDR3 is 14 residues. The trim removed 3 bases at V and 1 base at J, leaving 1 base unmatched. The CDR3 loop reads CASSLGTGSYEQYF. In DNA, the CDR3 is TGTGCCAGCAGTTTGGGGACAGGGTCCTACGAGCAGTACTTC.

Only one count was recorded for this clone. The V call is TRBV19, the J call TRBJ1-2, with 7 bases identical to TRBD1. Germline CDR1 LNHDA, CDR2 SQIVND (reference sequence). The length of the CDR3 is 17 residues. V lost 6 bases to trimming and J lost 8 bases; unmatched junction nucleotides: 21. The CDR3 protein is CASSVFGRRQGLGGYTF. DNA of the CDR3: TGTGCCAGTAGCGTCTTCGGCCGGAGACAGGGTTTAGGCGGCTACACCTTC.

This CDR3 reads CASSLGGTAEKLFF. CDR3 in DNA: TGTGCCAGCAGCTTAGGCGGGACAGCTGAAAAACTGTTTTTT. V usage is TRBV7-2 and J usage is TRBJ1-4, with 7 bases that match TRBD1. This CDR3 spans 14 amino acids. The trim removed 1 base at V and 7 bases at J, leaving 3 bases unmatched. Germline CDR1 SGHTA, CDR2 FQGNSA.

The chain recombines TRBV27 with TRBJ1-5; tentatively, D is TRBD1 (5 bases). Germline V gives CDR1 MNHEY, CDR2 SMNVEV (reference sequence). The germline V and J ends were trimmed by 3 bases and 7 bases, with 10 bases remaining between them. This CDR3 contains 13 residues. The CDR3 DNA reads TGTGCCAGCAGTTTGGGGCCGAGGCAGCCCCAGCATTTT. Translating it yields CASSLGPRQPQHF.

This chain uses TRBV3-1 (or the pseudogene TRBV3-2) with TRBJ1-1; 7 bases map to TRBD1. V shed 0 bases and J 6 bases; nucleotides not matched to a gene: 1. This CDR3 is built from 13 residues. The germline V gene encodes CDR1 LGHDT and CDR2 YNNKEL (reference sequence). The CDR3 loop is CASSQEGTAEAFF. The CDR3, as DNA: TGTGCCAGCAGCCAAGAAGGGACAGCTGAAGCTTTCTTT.

The rearrangement links TRBV4-2 to TRBJ1-2, with D possibly TRBD1 on 6 matching bases. This CDR3 contains 15 residues. From germline, CDR1 is LGHNA and CDR2 YNFKEQ. The V and J ends lost 4 bases and 4 bases respectively, with 16 bases between them. The CDR3 nucleotides read TGTGCCAGCAGCCCGAGCGGACAGAGCTCCTATGGCTACACCTTC. Protein sequence: CASSPSGQSSYGYTF.

The chain is built from TRBV27 and TRBJ2-1; 11 bases match TRBD2. Germline V lookup: CDR1 MNHEY, CDR2 SMNVEV (reference sequence). The CDR3 covers 15 residues. V was clipped by 4 bases and J by 6 bases; unmatched bases: 5. CDR3 nucleotides: TGTGCCAGCAGTTCTACTAGCGGGAGTATCAATGAGCAGTTCTTC. Protein product: CASSSTSGSINEQFF.

The chain couples TRBV5-1 to TRBJ1-2; 9 bases align to TRBD1. This CDR3 contains 14 residues. The V gene end was trimmed by 4 bases and the J gene end by 8 bases; junction bases not matched to a gene: 9. Looked up from germline, CDR1 is SGHRS and CDR2 is YFSETQ. The chain's CDR3 is CASSVLQGAKGYTF. Here the CDR3 DNA reads TGCGCCAGCAGCGTTCTACAGGGGGCCAAGGGCTACACCTTC.

The CDR3: CASSPSGTGWTEAFF. The CDR3 DNA follows: TGTGCCAGCTCACCATCCGGGACAGGGTGGACTGAAGCTTTCTTT. The rearrangement joins TRBV18 to TRBJ1-1; the match to TRBD1 covers 9 bases. This CDR3 spans 15 amino acids. J was trimmed by 5 bases and V by 2 bases; bases with no gene match: 6. Germline V CDR1 and CDR2: KGHSH, LQKENI.

The CDR3 loop reads CASSFPGQRSTTEYF. CDR3 DNA sequence: TGTGCCAGCAGTTTCCCTGGGCAGCGGAGTACGACGGAGTACTTC. The gene calls are TRBV28 and TRBJ2-7, with a tentative D call TRBD2 (5 bases). Germline V gives CDR1 MDHEN, CDR2 SYDVKM. The germline V and J ends were trimmed by 3 bases and 11 bases, with 23 bases remaining between them. This CDR3 is 15 amino acids long.

The chain recombines TRBV14 with TRBJ1-6, with 8 bases matching TRBD1. The CDR3 contains 14 residues. The V gene end was trimmed by 5 bases and the J gene end by 13 bases; junction bases not matched to a gene: 10. Germline V CDR1 and CDR2: SGHDN, FVKESK. The CDR3 DNA follows: TGTGCCAGCAGCGACCGGATCAACAGGGGGCCCCTCCACTTT. Its translation is CASSDRINRGPLHF.

The V and J genes are TRBV30 and TRBJ2-7, with 7 bases identical to TRBD1. CDR1 is GTSNPN, CDR2 SVGIG, per germline (reference sequence). This CDR3 has 14 amino acids. With V trimmed by 1 base and J by 3 bases, 6 bases remained unmatched. CDR3 amino acids: CAWSGTGNRYEQYF. The CDR3 DNA follows: TGTGCCTGGAGTGGGACAGGCAACCGCTACGAGCAGTACTTC.

This clone has just a few counts. The rearrangement links TRBV5-1 to TRBJ2-3; possible D gene TRBD1, 6 bases. The germline gives CDR1 SGHRS, CDR2 YFSETQ. The V gene lost 5 bases and the J gene lost 6 bases, with 7 bases spanning the gap. The CDR3 spans 11 residues. This CDR3 reads CASSQGDTQYF. The CDR3 nucleotides are TGCGCCAGCAGTCAGGGGGATACGCAGTATTTT.

This clone was detected once. The chain joins TRBV4-1 to TRBJ1-4; D gene unclear. Germline assignment: CDR1 MGHRA and CDR2 YSYEKL. This CDR3 comprises 16 residues. Trimming left V 1 base short and J 3 bases short, with 12 bases between. As DNA, the CDR3 is TGCGCCAGCAGCCAAGGAGAGGGCAGAGCTAATGAAAAACTGTTTTTT. Residues: CASSQGEGRANEKLFF.

The chain employs TRBV7-9 and TRBJ2-1, with D unclear. CDR3 size: 14 residues. V lost 1 base and J 1 base, leaving 5 bases between the germline ends. Germline CDR1 SEHNR, CDR2 FQNEAQ (reference sequence). The CDR3 DNA is TGTGCCAGCAGCTTAGTCGTTTCCTACAATGAGCAGTTCTTC. As protein: CASSLVVSYNEQFF.

V is TRBV7-9 and J is TRBJ1-2; TRBD1 matches 8 bases. This CDR3 contains 15 residues. Germline V gives CDR1 SEHNR, CDR2 FQNEAQ (reference sequence). J gave up 3 bases and V 7 bases, and 10 bases lay outside the gene matches. The CDR3 region has the DNA TGTGCCAGCAACCCCAAGACAGGGGAGGACTATGGCTACACCTTC. It codes for CASNPKTGEDYGYTF.

This chain connects TRBV19 to TRBJ2-7; 12 positions match TRBD2. The CDR3 has 18 residues. The V gene end was trimmed by 5 bases and the J gene end by 5 bases; junction bases not matched to a gene: 16. CDR1 and CDR2 (germline): LNHDA, SQIVND (reference sequence). The DNA of the CDR3 is TGTGCCAGTAGTCCCCGGCCCCGACTAGCGGGAGCGCGTAACGAGCAGTACTTC. Amino acids: CASSPRPRLAGARNEQYF.

The rearrangement uses TRBV18 and TRBJ1-2; D remains ambiguous. V dropped 6 bases and J dropped 7 bases, with 12 bases sitting between them. Germline CDR1 KGHSH, CDR2 LQKENI. The CDR3 is 12 amino acids. CDR3 in amino acids: CASSETGSGYTF. Written as DNA, the CDR3 is TGTGCCAGCTCCGAGACCGGGTCTGGCTACACCTTC.